This TCR beta chain was captured by sequencing in a study of blood T cell repertoires in COVID-19. Study information: The samples span acute and convalescent COVID-19 from the United States, Italy and Spain.

Germline-derived CDR1 and CDR2 are MDHEN and SYDVKM. The CDR3 covers 16 residues. V was clipped by 1 base and J by 7 bases, with 16 bases between them. Per the original data handling: Amplified reference gene primers provided the basis for estimating nucleated cell counts. Data came from immunoSEQ multiplex PCR; TCRdb stores just in-frame clones and leaves some out. That table furnishes V, J and clone size, whereas the DNA furnished D and trimming. Of about 130,000 clones listed, about four fifths are singletons. Seattle-derived patients entered the study during active infection and were followed longitudinally.

This sequence was found in a man aged 25-45 years with COVID-19, enrolled during active disease. The specimen was peripheral blood. This rearrangement joins TRBV28 to TRBJ1-4; the D is unclear. In DNA form, the CDR3 reads TGTGCCAGCAGTTTATCCCGGATCACGGGAGGTGAAAAACTGTTTTTT. Protein sequence: CASSLSRITGGEKLFF.